The sample holds one count of the clone carrying this T cell receptor (beta chain). Its specificity is not known. The CDR3 spans 16 residues. CDR1 and CDR2 (germline): LGHNA, YNFKEQ. V dropped 8 bases and J dropped 0 bases, with 14 bases sitting between them. The data were obtained in a study of cytomegalovirus exposure and HLA in healthy donors. The PCR was carried out with 60 Vbeta primers and 13 Jbeta primers. Assay used: immunoSEQ multiplex PCR; TCRdb lists only in-frame clones, some missing. The sample contains over 70,000 clones, roughly three quarters of which appear only once. General observations from the study: The analysis excluded some indistinguishable V segments, including TRBV6-2 and TRBV6-3. An Asian-associated ancestry cluster reportedly showed fewer N-insertions than the roughly 670-donor mean in a later analysis. Cytomegalovirus-associated TCR beta chains were listed, numbering 150 to 200. Sequence variants that were highly shared formed a cluster that was likely a sequencing artifact.

This clonotype was obtained from a woman in her 50s in good health and CMV-seropositive. Sequenced input: PBMCs. This sequence joins TRBV4-2 and TRBJ2-6, with a possible D match to TRBD2 (7 bases). CDR3 in DNA: TGTGCCAGCGGGCAGCGGGGACACTCTGGGGCCAACGTCCTGACTTTC. Amino acids: CASGQRGHSGANVLTF.